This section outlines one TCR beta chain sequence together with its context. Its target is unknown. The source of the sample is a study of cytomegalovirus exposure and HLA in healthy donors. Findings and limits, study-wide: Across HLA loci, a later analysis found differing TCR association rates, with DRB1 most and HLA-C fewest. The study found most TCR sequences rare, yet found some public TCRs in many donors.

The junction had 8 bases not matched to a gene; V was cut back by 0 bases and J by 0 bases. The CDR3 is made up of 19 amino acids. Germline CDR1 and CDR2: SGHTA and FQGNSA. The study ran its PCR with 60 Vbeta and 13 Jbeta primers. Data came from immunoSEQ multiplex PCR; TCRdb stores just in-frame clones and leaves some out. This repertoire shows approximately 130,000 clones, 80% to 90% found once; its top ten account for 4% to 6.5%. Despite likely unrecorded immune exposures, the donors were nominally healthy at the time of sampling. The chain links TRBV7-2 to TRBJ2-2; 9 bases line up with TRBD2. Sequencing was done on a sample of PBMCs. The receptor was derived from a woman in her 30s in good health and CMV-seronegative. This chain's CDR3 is CASSLAFGRGGSNTGELFF. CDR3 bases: TGTGCCAGCAGCTTAGCGTTTGGGCGGGGGGGGTCGAACACCGGGGAGCTGTTTTTT.